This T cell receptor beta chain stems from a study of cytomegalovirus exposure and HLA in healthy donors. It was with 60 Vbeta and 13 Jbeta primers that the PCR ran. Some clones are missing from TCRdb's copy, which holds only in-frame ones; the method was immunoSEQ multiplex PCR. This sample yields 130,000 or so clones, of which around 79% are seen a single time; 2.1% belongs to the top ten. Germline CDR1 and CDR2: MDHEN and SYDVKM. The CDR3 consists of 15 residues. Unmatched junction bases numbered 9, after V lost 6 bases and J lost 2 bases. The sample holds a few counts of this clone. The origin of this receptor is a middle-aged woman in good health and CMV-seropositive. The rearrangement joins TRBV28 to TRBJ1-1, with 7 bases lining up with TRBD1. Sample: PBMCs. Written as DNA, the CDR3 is TGTGCCAGCAGCCTGGGACAGCGAATTAACACTGAAGCTTTCTTT. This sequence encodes CASSLGQRINTEAFF.